These 27 T cell receptor beta chains originate from one sample sequenced in a study of T cell responses to AZD1222 COVID-19 vaccine. Clones were sequenced by immunoSEQ multiplex PCR, and TCRdb holds only the in-frame ones, with some missing. The sample lists 130,000 to 150,000 clones, about 90% occurring once. The starting material was peripheral blood, obtained on day 0 of AZD1222 vaccination. The receptors were gathered from an adult in good health.

This clone was detected only once. This chain uses TRBV29-1 with TRBJ2-5; 8 nucleotides agree with TRBD2. There are 14 residues in the CDR3. Germline CDR1 SQVTM, CDR2 ANQGSEA. The ends lost 0 bases at V and 4 bases at J; junction bases unmatched: 4. The CDR3 loop is CSVEEQGLGETQYF. Here the CDR3 DNA reads TGCAGCGTTGAAGAGCAGGGACTAGGAGAGACCCAGTACTTC.

V is TRBV6-2 or TRBV6-3 and J is TRBJ1-2, with 7 bases identical to TRBD1. The CDR3 totals 16 residues. The ends lost 4 bases at V and 5 bases at J; junction bases unmatched: 13. Germline CDR1 reads MNHEY; CDR2 reads SVGEGT. The CDR3 region is CASSSTPGQDDYGYTF. The DNA of the CDR3 is TGTGCCAGCAGTTCGACTCCTGGACAGGACGATTATGGCTACACCTTC.

This chain connects TRBV5-1 to TRBJ2-3; D unresolved. V lost 4 bases and J 0 bases, leaving 12 bases between the germline ends. This CDR3 comprises 15 residues. Germline CDR1 is SGHRS and CDR2 is YFSETQ. The DNA for the CDR3 is TGCGCCAGCAGCCGGATCCCTTCTAGCACAGATACGCAGTATTTT. Translation: CASSRIPSSTDTQYF.

The rearrangement uses TRBV7-9 and TRBJ1-4, with TRBD1 identical over 9 bases. J was trimmed by 7 bases and V by 3 bases; bases with no gene match: 3. The germline V gene has CDR1 SEHNR and CDR2 FQNEAQ (reference sequence). The CDR3 covers 14 residues. In DNA form, the CDR3 reads TGTGCCAGCAGCTTTACAGGGGGCGGTGAAAAACTGTTTTTT. Translated, it gives CASSFTGGGEKLFF.

The rearrangement joins TRBV20-1 to TRBJ1-1; unclear D gene. The CDR3 is 11 amino acids. Between the trimmed V and J ends, which lost 7 bases and 5 bases, there was a span of 11 bases. CDR1 is DFQATT and CDR2 is SNEGSKA in the germline V gene (reference sequence). The CDR3: CSGGAGTEAFF. Here the CDR3 DNA reads TGCAGTGGGGGTGCTGGGACTGAAGCTTTCTTT.

The chain links TRBV11-1 to TRBJ2-2; no firm D call. Germline lookup yields CDR1 SGHAT and CDR2 FQDESV (reference sequence). Trimming took 2 bases from V and 3 from J, leaving 4 bases between them. The CDR3 spans 13 residues. In DNA, the CDR3 is TGTGCCAGCAGCTTATACTACACCGGGGAGCTGTTTTTT. Its translation: CASSLYYTGELFF.

The chain links TRBV7-9 to TRBJ1-4; D may be TRBD1 (5 bases). Germline CDR1 is SEHNR and CDR2 is FQNEAQ (reference sequence). The V gene lost 2 bases and the J gene lost 3 bases, with 16 bases spanning the gap. The CDR3 sequence is 17 residues long. For the CDR3, the DNA is TGTGCCAGCAGCTTATGGCAGGGACTGAATTCTAATGAAAAACTGTTTTTT. This encodes CASSLWQGLNSNEKLFF.

The chain carries TRBV12-3 or TRBV12-4 and TRBJ1-4, with D perhaps TRBD1 (5 bases). The CDR3 length is 13 residues. V was cut by 8 bases and J by 2 bases, with 9 bases left in between. The CDR3 coding sequence is TGTGCCAGCGGTGGGGCCACTAATGAAAAACTGTTTTTT. Encoded protein: CASGGATNEKLFF.

This chain connects TRBV5-6 to TRBJ2-3, with a tentative D call TRBD2 (7 bases). The CDR3 spans 15 residues. Germline values: CDR1 SGHDT, CDR2 YYEEEE. Deletions cut 1 base from V and 2 bases from J, with 11 bases between. The CDR3 loop is CASSLSGGTTDTQYF. In DNA form, the CDR3 reads TGTGCCAGCAGCTTGTCGGGGGGCACCACAGATACGCAGTATTTT.

The CDR3 is CATSRTSLREQYF. The CDR3 DNA follows: TGTGCCACCAGCAGAACTTCTCTCCGCGAGCAGTACTTC. The chain employs TRBV15 and TRBJ2-7; D gene uncertain. The CDR3 extends over 13 amino acids. Per germline, CDR1 LNHNV and CDR2 YYDKDF (reference sequence). V lost 2 bases to trimming and J lost 6 bases, with 11 bases between them.

Here the CDR3 reads CASSVSRTYEQYF. The CDR3 coding sequence is TGTGCCAGCAGCGTTAGCAGAACCTACGAGCAGTACTTC. The genes are TRBV7-2 and TRBJ2-7; D is unclear. Germline V gene sequence: CDR1 SGHTA, CDR2 FQGNSA. This CDR3 region has 13 residues. V was trimmed by 5 bases and J by 2 bases, leaving 10 bases between them. The variable domain in full, with the rest retrieved from reference TRBV7-2 and TRBJ2-7, is GAGVSQSPSNKVTEKGKDVELRCDPISGHTALYWYRQSLGQGLEFLIYFQGNSAPDKSGLPSDRFSAERTGGSVSTLTIQRTQQEDSAVYLCASSVSRTYEQYFGPGTRLTVT.

The chain couples TRBV7-4 to TRBJ1-1, with TRBD1 matching 8 bases. Trimming removed 5 bases from V and 4 bases from J; junction bases left unmatched: 12. This CDR3 contains 16 residues. Germline V gene data show CDR1 as SGHVT and CDR2 as SQSDAQ. The CDR3 reads CASSPKVQGAPTEAFF. In nucleotides, the CDR3 is TGTGCCAGCAGCCCCAAGGTTCAGGGGGCGCCCACTGAAGCTTTCTTT.

V and J are TRBV11-2 and TRBJ2-5; D is ambiguous. This CDR3 contains 14 residues. CDR1 and CDR2 (germline): SGHAT, FQNNGV. V lost 5 bases to trimming and J lost 6 bases, with 16 bases between them. The CDR3 loop is CASSHKGAEKTQYF. The CDR3 DNA follows: TGTGCCAGCAGCCATAAGGGCGCGGAAAAGACCCAGTACTTC. The full variable domain, completed using reference TRBV11-2 and TRBJ2-5, is EAGVAQSPRYKIIEKRQSVAFWCNPISGHATLYWYQQILGQGPKLLIQFQNNGVVDDSQLPKDRFSAERLKGVDSTLKIQPAKLEDSAVYLCASSHKGAEKTQYFGPGTRLLVL.

The V gene is TRBV6-2 or TRBV6-3, the J gene TRBJ1-1, with D possibly being TRBD1 (5 bases). Germline CDR1 MNHEY, CDR2 SVGEGT. Trimming took 6 bases from V and 0 from J, leaving 11 bases between them. The CDR3 is 14 residues long. The DNA of the CDR3 is TGTGCCAGCAGCCTCAGGGTCATGAACACTGAAGCTTTCTTT. Residues: CASSLRVMNTEAFF.

This clone was picked up one time. V gene TRBV7-8 combines with J gene TRBJ1-6; the D is unclear. V lost 5 bases and J lost 3, with 11 bases in between. There are 15 residues in the CDR3. CDR1 and CDR2 (germline): SGHVS, FQNEAQ. CDR3 sequence (DNA): TGTGCCAGCAGCCCTGCACAGAGCTATAATTCACCCCTCCACTTT. This translates into CASSPAQSYNSPLHF.

The chain has TRBV7-2 and TRBJ2-7; D uncertain. This CDR3 has 11 residues. Germline CDR1 SGHTA, CDR2 FQGNSA. Trimming left V 5 bases short and J 2 bases short, with 4 bases between. The CDR3 protein is CASSRTYEQYF. The CDR3 DNA follows: TGTGCCAGCAGCAGAACCTACGAGCAGTACTTC.

The gene calls are TRBV4-2 and TRBJ2-4; tentative D call: TRBD2 (5 bases). This CDR3 region has 16 residues. V was trimmed by 0 bases and J by 3 bases, leaving 12 bases between them. CDR1 and CDR2 from the germline V gene are LGHNA and YNFKEQ. The CDR3 nucleotides are TGTGCCAGCAGCCAAGAACGCTCTGGAGGCAAAAACATTCAGTACTTC. Its translation: CASSQERSGGKNIQYF.

The rearrangement uses TRBV14 and TRBJ2-1; D is unresolved. Germline V gene sequence: CDR1 SGHDN, CDR2 FVKESK. The CDR3 is 10 residues long. V lost 0 bases and J lost 12, with 3 bases in between. The CDR3 is CASSQEGQFF. The CDR3 region has the DNA TGTGCCAGCAGCCAAGAAGGGCAGTTCTTC.

The chain combines TRBV12-3 or TRBV12-4 with TRBJ1-4; the D is unclear. CDR3 length: 12 residues. The germline V and J ends were trimmed by 4 bases and 13 bases, with 13 bases remaining between them. The CDR3 is CASSSDRGLLFF. CDR3 nucleotides: TGTGCCAGCAGTTCCGACCGGGGTTTACTGTTTTTT.

The chain recombines TRBV27 with TRBJ2-1; 9 bases are shared with TRBD2. Germline V gene sequence: CDR1 MNHEY, CDR2 SMNVEV (reference sequence). The V segment lost 5 bases and the J segment 3 bases; nucleotides outside the gene matches: 14. The length of the CDR3 is 18 residues. CDR3 region: CASSPRRSGGPVYNEQFF. The DNA for the CDR3 is TGTGCCAGCAGTCCCCGGAGGAGCGGGGGGCCGGTCTACAATGAGCAGTTCTTC.

V usage is TRBV6-5 and J usage is TRBJ2-2, with 10 bases fitting TRBD2. The V and J ends lost 10 bases and 6 bases, in that order; junction bases with no gene match: 11. The CDR3 sequence is 15 residues long. Germline CDR1 is MNHEY and CDR2 is SVGAGI. For the CDR3, the DNA is TGTGCCACCCCATCCGCACTAGCGGGGCCCGGGGAGCTGTTTTTT. Protein product: CATPSALAGPGELFF.

The chain uses TRBV5-1 and TRBJ2-7; 10 nucleotides agree with TRBD1. The V gene end was trimmed by 4 bases and the J gene end by 2 bases; junction bases not matched to a gene: 3. This CDR3 comprises 14 residues. Germline V lookup: CDR1 SGHRS, CDR2 YFSETQ. The CDR3 DNA sequence: TGCGCCAGCAGCCCCGGGACAGGGGCCTACGAGCAGTACTTC. Its protein is CASSPGTGAYEQYF.

V usage is TRBV15 and J usage is TRBJ2-7; D gene unclear. Trimming shortened V by 0 bases and J by 6 bases, and 9 bases separated the two germline ends. CDR3 size: 13 residues. Germline V gene lookup returns CDR1 LNHNV and CDR2 YYDKDF (reference sequence). Here the CDR3 reads CATSRDWGREQYF. Here the CDR3 DNA reads TGTGCCACCAGCAGAGATTGGGGTCGCGAGCAGTACTTC.

This chain links TRBV7-9 with TRBJ2-7, with D perhaps TRBD1 or TRBD2 (5 bases each). The CDR3 loop spans 15 amino acids. The germline gives CDR1 SEHNR, CDR2 FQNEAQ (reference sequence). V lost 4 bases and J 2 bases, leaving 15 bases between the germline ends. As DNA, the CDR3 is TGTGCCAGCAGCTCACTCCGGGACGCAACCTACGAGCAGTACTTC. Encoded protein: CASSSLRDATYEQYF.

The rearrangement links TRBV6-2 or TRBV6-3 to TRBJ1-5; possibly TRBD1 for D (5 bases). There are 13 residues in the CDR3. Trimming took off 2 bases at V and 6 bases at J, with 8 bases between the two ends. Germline V gene data show CDR1 as MNHEY and CDR2 as SVGEGT. CDR3 sequence reads: CASSYPGSQPQHF. The CDR3, as DNA: TGTGCCAGCAGTTACCCAGGGTCTCAGCCCCAGCATTTT.

Details on this clone: Additional DNA sequences in this sample encode the identical CDR3. The chain has TRBV5-4 and TRBJ2-7, with D unresolved. Per the germline V gene, CDR1 is SGHNT and CDR2 is YYREEE (reference sequence). The germline V and J ends were trimmed by 3 bases and 2 bases, with 15 bases remaining between them. This CDR3 contains 15 residues. CDR3 bases: TGTGCCAGCAGCTCCTTCGGCAGGTACCCCTACGAGCAGTACTTC. Protein sequence: CASSSFGRYPYEQYF.

This clone was counted once. This chain connects TRBV5-1 to TRBJ2-1; D is possibly TRBD2 (6 bases). CDR3 length: 13 residues. Trimming shortened V by 0 bases and J by 9 bases, and 10 bases separated the two germline ends. CDR1 and CDR2 from the germline V gene are SGHRS and YFSETQ. Here the CDR3 DNA reads TGCGCCAGCAGCTTGGAGGCGGGAAGTGAGCAGTTCTTC. The encoded protein is CASSLEAGSEQFF. The full variable domain, completed using reference TRBV5-1 and TRBJ2-1, is KAGVTQTPRYLIKTRGQQVTLSCSPISGHRSVSWYQQTPGQGLQFLFEYFSETQRNKGNFPGRFSGRQFSNSRSEMNVSTLELGDSALYLCASSLEAGSEQFFGPGTRLTVL.